A single sample gave rise to the 25 T cell receptor beta chains below, sequenced in a study of OX40 agonist ivuxolimab in advanced cancers. Data came from immunoSEQ multiplex PCR; TCRdb stores just in-frame clones and leaves some out. The sample contains tens of thousands of clones, about 90% of which appear only once. Sequenced material: CD4+ or CD8+ T cells sorted from blood, taken in a trial of the OX40 agonist ivuxolimab. Receptors originate from an adult with an advanced solid tumor such as melanoma, head and neck, liver or kidney cancer.

Of note for this clone: The sample carries other DNA sequences with the same CDR3. The rearrangement links TRBV20-1 to TRBJ2-3; D is uncertain. Trimming took 4 bases from V and 1 from J, leaving 3 bases between them. This CDR3 contains 11 residues. Germline CDR1 DFQATT, CDR2 SNEGSKA (reference sequence). CDR3 sequence reads: CSAKRTDTQYF. In DNA form, the CDR3 reads TGCAGTGCTAAGCGCACAGATACGCAGTATTTT.

The chain has TRBV9 and TRBJ1-4, with no clear D. Germline values: CDR1 SGDLS, CDR2 YYNGEE. The CDR3 covers 15 residues. Deletions cut 2 bases from V and 1 base from J, with 9 bases between. This CDR3 is CASSVYGGTNEKLFF. DNA of the CDR3: TGTGCCAGCAGCGTTTACGGCGGAACTAATGAAAAACTGTTTTTT. Full variable domain (missing parts from reference TRBV9 and TRBJ1-4): DSGVTQTPKHLITATGQRVTLRCSPRSGDLSVYWYQQSLDQGLQFLIQYYNGEERAKGNILERFSAQQFPDLHSELNLSSLELGDSALYFCASSVYGGTNEKLFFGSGTQLSVL.

This sequence joins TRBV6-6 and TRBJ1-5; D is undetermined. The CDR3 extends over 15 amino acids. Germline CDR1 is MNHNY and CDR2 is SVGAGI (reference sequence). Trimming stripped 5 bases from V and 2 bases from J, with 13 bases between. CDR3 bases: TGTGCCAGCAGTCCGGGAAGGCTTGGCAATCAGCCCCAGCATTTT. It is translated as CASSPGRLGNQPQHF.

This chain joins TRBV4-3 and TRBJ1-5; D remains ambiguous. CDR3 length: 15 residues. Germline V gives CDR1 LGHNA, CDR2 YSLEER. Between the trimmed V and J ends, which lost 0 bases and 5 bases, there was a span of 11 bases. CDR3: CASSQDVRSDQPQHF. Written as DNA, the CDR3 is TGCGCCAGCAGCCAAGATGTCAGGAGTGATCAGCCCCAGCATTTT.

The chain combines TRBV30 with TRBJ1-5; a possible D gene is TRBD1 (6 bases). The germline gives CDR1 GTSNPN, CDR2 SVGIG (reference sequence). V shed 5 bases and J shed 0 bases, with 11 bases lying between them. This CDR3 is 14 amino acids long. The CDR3 DNA reads as TGTGCCTGGTCCACAGGGTTTAGCAATCAGCCCCAGCATTTT. Encoded protein: CAWSTGFSNQPQHF.

The chain combines TRBV28 with TRBJ1-5; 7 positions agree with TRBD1. V lost 6 bases to trimming and J lost 0 bases; unmatched junction nucleotides: 5. The CDR3 runs 15 residues. CDR1 is MDHEN and CDR2 is SYDVKM in the germline V gene. CDR3 sequence: CASSPTGDSNQPQHF. The DNA for the CDR3 is TGTGCCAGCAGCCCAACAGGGGATAGCAATCAGCCCCAGCATTTT.

The V call is TRBV9, the J call TRBJ1-2; possible D gene TRBD1, 6 bases. With 3 bases removed from V and 5 bases from J, the gap between germline ends came to 14 bases. Germline assignment: CDR1 SGDLS and CDR2 YYNGEE. The CDR3 is made up of 14 amino acids. The DNA for the CDR3 is TGTGCCAGCAGCGGTACAGGGAGTGGGTATGGCTACACCTTC. Its translation is CASSGTGSGYGYTF.

The gene calls are TRBV5-1 and TRBJ2-5; no clear D. V was trimmed by 1 base and J by 2 bases, leaving 9 bases between them. Germline V CDR1 and CDR2: SGHRS, YFSETQ. The CDR3 covers 14 residues. CDR3 residues: CASSLWATQETQYF. Written as DNA, the CDR3 is TGCGCCAGCAGCTTGTGGGCAACACAAGAGACCCAGTACTTC.

The chain uses TRBV29-1 and TRBJ2-1; 7 positions agree with TRBD1. The CDR3 runs 12 residues. V dropped 7 bases and J dropped 4; count of bases not matched to a gene: 4. Germline CDR1 SQVTM, CDR2 ANQGSEA. In DNA, the CDR3 is TGCAGCGACAGACAGGGTTACAATGAGCAGTTCTTC. Its protein is CSDRQGYNEQFF.

In its sample, this clone was seen once. The chain has TRBV28 and TRBJ2-1; D gene uncertain. V lost 3 bases, J lost 9 bases, and 12 bases lay in between. Germline-derived CDR1 and CDR2 are MDHEN and SYDVKM. The CDR3 extends over 13 amino acids. CDR3 nucleotides: TGTGCCAGCAGTTTCGCTCCTTCCGGTGAGCAGTTCTTC. It translates to CASSFAPSGEQFF.

The chain employs TRBV7-9 and TRBJ2-7, with D possibly TRBD2 on 6 matching bases. V was shortened by 3 bases and J by 5 bases, with 11 bases between the two germline ends. CDR1 is SEHNR, CDR2 FQNEAQ, per germline (reference sequence). The CDR3 extends over 13 amino acids. CDR3 bases: TGTGCCAGCAGCTTGGTACGCGGGGACGAGCAGTACTTC. Its translation is CASSLVRGDEQYF.

V usage is TRBV7-3 and J usage is TRBJ2-1; the D gene could be TRBD1 or TRBD2 (6 bases each). Germline CDR1 reads SGHTA; CDR2 reads FQGTGA. The V and J ends lost 5 bases and 8 bases respectively, with 19 bases between them. This CDR3 contains 15 residues. The CDR3 region has the DNA TGTGCCAGCAGCCCATACAGATCCGGGGGCCATGAGCAGTTCTTC. Its translation: CASSPYRSGGHEQFF.

The chain is built from TRBV19 and TRBJ2-1, with D tentatively TRBD2 (5 bases). The CDR3 covers 16 residues. The germline V gene has CDR1 LNHDA and CDR2 SQIVND (reference sequence). Trimming removed 0 bases from V and 4 bases from J, with 13 bases in between. The CDR3 loop reads CASSIEGYAGYNEQFF. The CDR3 DNA sequence: TGTGCCAGTAGTATAGAGGGGTACGCGGGTTACAATGAGCAGTTCTTC.

The chain recombines TRBV6-5 with TRBJ2-3; D remains ambiguous. The V gene lost 2 bases and the J gene lost 3 bases, with 9 bases spanning the gap. There are 14 residues in the CDR3. Germline CDR1 is MNHEY and CDR2 is SVGAGI. CDR3 residues: CASSYRSNTDTQYF. The CDR3 bases are TGTGCCAGCAGTTACAGGTCTAATACAGATACGCAGTATTTT.

The chain combines TRBV30 with TRBJ2-3; the D is unclear. CDR1 and CDR2 (germline): GTSNPN, SVGIG (reference sequence). V lost 1 base and J 5 bases, leaving 4 bases between the germline ends. CDR3 length: 11 amino acids. CDR3 in DNA: TGTGCCTGGAGTGGCGGAGATACGCAGTATTTT. This codes for CAWSGGDTQYF.

This clone came up once. The V gene is TRBV27, the J gene TRBJ1-2; D is ambiguous. The CDR3 consists of 15 residues. The germline V gene encodes CDR1 MNHEY and CDR2 SMNVEV (reference sequence). V lost 4 bases to trimming and J lost 0 bases, with 12 bases between them. The CDR3 DNA is TGTGCCAGCAGTTCCGACCCATCCCCTAACTATGGCTACACCTTC. Amino acids: CASSSDPSPNYGYTF.

CDR3 residues: CASSQGTGLGYGYTF. CDR3 coding DNA: TGCGCCAGCAGCCAAGGGACAGGGCTGGGCTATGGCTACACCTTC. J is TRBJ1-2 and V is TRBV4-3; the match to TRBD1 covers 8 bases. CDR1 LGHNA and CDR2 YSLEER come from the germline V gene. CDR3 length: 15 residues. V lost 1 base, J lost 4 bases, and 5 bases stayed unmatched.

This chain joins TRBV5-1 and TRBJ2-7, with D unresolved. Trimming removed 0 bases from V and 4 bases from J, with 8 bases in between. The CDR3 loop spans 13 amino acids. Per germline, CDR1 SGHRS and CDR2 YFSETQ. The CDR3 DNA reads TGCGCCAGCAGCTTGGCCAACGGGTACGAGCAGTACTTC. This gives the protein CASSLANGYEQYF.

V and J are TRBV4-1 and TRBJ2-1; D is unresolved. Trimming removed 1 base from V and 5 bases from J, with 6 bases in between. Germline V lookup: CDR1 MGHRA, CDR2 YSYEKL. The CDR3 spans 13 residues. The CDR3 sequence: CASSQVYDNEQFF. The CDR3 region has the DNA TGCGCCAGCAGCCAAGTTTATGACAATGAGCAGTTCTTC.

The chain couples TRBV19 to TRBJ2-3; TRBD2 matches at 8 bases. The ends lost 5 bases at V and 4 bases at J; junction bases unmatched: 14. In germline, CDR1 is LNHDA, CDR2 SQIVND (reference sequence). The CDR3 extends over 17 amino acids. The CDR3 DNA reads as TGTGCCAGTAGTGGGTTTAAGGAGCGGGAGTATGCAGATACGCAGTATTTT. Translating it yields CASSGFKEREYADTQYF.

The J gene is TRBJ1-3, the V gene TRBV5-8, with 7 nucleotides matching TRBD1. This CDR3 spans 17 amino acids. CDR1 is SGHTS and CDR2 is YDEGEE in the germline V gene. J gave up 1 base and V 3 bases, and 10 bases lay outside the gene matches. The CDR3 region has the DNA TGTGCCAGCAGCTACGGGAGCGACAGGGAGTCTGGAAACACCATATATTTT. This sequence encodes CASSYGSDRESGNTIYF.

The V gene is TRBV6-5, the J gene TRBJ1-2; 8 nucleotides match TRBD1. Germline V gene lookup returns CDR1 MNHEY and CDR2 SVGAGI. This CDR3 has 15 amino acids. J lost 2 bases, V lost 4 bases, and 6 bases had no gene match. CDR3 in amino acids: CASSSITGGNYGYTF. Here the CDR3 DNA reads TGTGCCAGCAGTTCAATCACAGGGGGGAACTATGGCTACACCTTC.

The CDR3 loop is CSAKWVSEQYF. The CDR3 nucleotides are TGCAGTGCTAAGTGGGTCTCCGAGCAGTACTTC. The rearrangement joins TRBV20-1 to TRBJ2-7; no reliable D call. Trimming took 4 bases from V and 6 from J, leaving 10 bases between them. Looked up from germline, CDR1 is DFQATT and CDR2 is SNEGSKA (reference sequence). The CDR3 length is 11 residues.

The V call is TRBV6-5, the J call TRBJ2-2; D gene ambiguous. From germline, CDR1 is MNHEY and CDR2 SVGAGI. This CDR3 has 11 amino acids. Trimming stripped 2 bases from V and 6 bases from J, with 1 base between. DNA for the CDR3: TGTGCCAGCAGTTACGCCGGGGAGCTGTTTTTT. As protein: CASSYAGELFF.

The rearrangement uses TRBV6-5 and TRBJ2-1, with 8 bases aligning to TRBD1. The J segment lost 3 bases and the V segment lost 6 bases, leaving 7 bases of the junction unmatched. This CDR3 contains 15 residues. Germline CDR1 reads MNHEY; CDR2 reads SVGAGI. The CDR3 reads CASSKTGVFYNEQFF. The CDR3 DNA reads as TGTGCCAGCAGCAAGACAGGGGTGTTCTACAATGAGCAGTTCTTC.